A single T cell receptor beta chain is shown here with its context. This clonotype was detected many times. The antigen it binds to is not known. Base qualities were left out, and no much larger clone turns up one base away. This record belongs to a study of identical twins (dated by TCRdb to the mid-2010s). Notes on the research overall: To test whether fetal clonotypes persist, this study deep-sequenced TCR alpha and beta repertoires from monozygotic twins, from unrelated adults of various ages, and from cord blood. Replicate twin experiments were performed at different times using different library preparation protocols to rule out contamination. Study-wide conclusions, independent of this receptor: In monozygotic twins, out-of-frame TCR alpha sharing was systematically underestimated by recombination models, although the models agreed with sharing between unrelated individuals. Abundant cord blood beta clonotypes had fewer insertions, young adult naive repertoires showed a similar but weaker trend, and memory repertoires showed no such trend. Compared with coincidental sharing between unrelated individuals, an excess of low generation-probability sequences was observed among out-of-frame TCR alpha sequences shared between twins. The excess sharing between twins in beta out-of-frame sequences was weaker because fewer shared sequences reduced the signal-to-noise ratio. Conclusions relied on cross-sectional statistical analysis, since the same donors could not be followed over many years. Invariant T cells such as MAIT and iNKT could partly confound zero-insertion analyses, although diverse VJ usage argued against such confounding for most clonotypes.

The protocol used for the library was 5' RACE. The run used an Illumina HiSeq 2000. A universal primer binding site was introduced by template switching, and a unique molecular identifier was present in the final cDNA, enabling accurate counting of TCR cDNA molecules. First-strand cDNA for TCR alpha and beta chains was synthesized from specific primers in the conserved constant-segment region. To control for contamination, every cDNA library carried two barcodes: a SMART-Mk sample barcode plus Illumina barcodes. TruSeq adapter sequences, together with Illumina sample barcodes, were added in two successive PCR steps. Sequencing of the TCR alpha and beta cDNA libraries was done on the Illumina HiSeq platform using custom primers. As for the original processing: Unique molecular identifiers were extracted from raw reads with MiGEC, and CDR3 positions were determined with MiXCR. Recombination models were inferred per individual with the repgenHMM and IGoR tools using an EM algorithm. Shared clonotypes were analyzed with the tcR package in R, and sharing was normalized by the product of cloneset sizes. To study raw recombination without the effects of thymic and clonal selection, out-of-frame nonproductive sequences were analyzed. TCRdb reran the public reads through fastp at Q25 and MiXCR, keeping productive beta chains. Each CDR3 protein appears once, grouped with its most common genes and DNA. These V and J calls originate from TCRdb's pipeline instead of the authors' own analysis. In all, the sample holds 400,000 to 550,000 distinct CDR3 sequences, and less than 25% of those were seen once. Of the sample, 0.91% is held by the ten largest clones.

Every donor was a healthy Caucasian. Three pairs of female monozygotic twins, all aged roughly 18 to 29 years, were included in the twin cohort. Positive isolation kits from Invitrogen were used to isolate the CD4+ and CD8+ T cell populations. Spanning cysteine to phenylalanine, the CDR3 consists of 14 amino acids. Here the CDR3 DNA is all that survives: 42 bases in frame from base 1. From V the trimming removes 1 base and from J it removes 5 bases, while the gene matches leave 4 bases of the junction unaccounted for. Taken from the germline V gene, the CDR1 and CDR2 loops are KGHSH and LQKENI. This same sample was also taken into another study, of T cells expressing NK-cell markers. Looking at the second paper: TCR beta-chain repertoires were profiled in sorted CD3+CD56+NKG2C+, CD3+CD56+NKG2C- and CD3+CD56-NKG2C+ T-cell subsets from several donors. Of the eight sequenced donors, seven were found to be HCMV-seropositive and one was found to be HCMV-seronegative. To restrict sorting to alphabetaTCR-expressing T cells, an anti-gammadeltaTCR antibody was added in several experiments. In about 6 donors, the dominant CD3+CD56+NKG2C+ clonotypes were found to rank among the top 10 CD8+ clonotypes and to make up about 1.0-7.0% of CD8+ T cells. Those dominant clonotypes were again the most abundant among CD3+CD56-NKG2C+ cells in a few donors, at about 28.3-65%. Whether the expanded NKG2C-expressing T cell clones were specific for HCMV antigens remained unclear. All eight donors whose samples were sequenced were randomly selected healthy volunteers, three of them men and five women. To determine HCMV serostatus, a commercial ELISA kit was used to detect HCMV-specific IgG in serum. MIGEC was used to demultiplex reads and group reads by UMI, and MiTCR was used to assemble and quantify clonotypes. To remove erroneous sequences, TCR cDNA sequences were retained only when supported by two or more reads. The tcR package was used for downstream repertoire analysis, and clonotypes were matched across fractions by CDR3 nucleotide sequence plus V segment. VDJmatch was used to annotate antigen specificity against VDJdb, with one amino acid substitution in CDR3 permitted.

The V gene is TRBV18 and the J gene is TRBJ1-1; 7 bases in the junction line up with TRBD1. The sequence was collected from a woman aged 18-29 years in good health. The source material was CD4+ T cells sorted from blood. The CDR3 reads CASSPRTGDTEAFF. The base sequence is TGTGCCAGCTCACCACGTACAGGGGATACTGAAGCTTTCTTT.